The 16 T cell receptor beta chains below all came from one sample that was sequenced in a study of T cells after posttransplantation cyclophosphamide. A marrow graft followed busulfan-fludarabine conditioning, with cyclophosphamide on days +3 and +4. Profiled with immunoSEQ multiplex PCR; TCRdb holds only in-frame clones, not every one. The profile covers around 26,000 clones, none occurring a single time. This sample comprised PBMCs, obtained after allogeneic stem cell transplant with posttransplant cyclophosphamide. The receptors were sampled from a male patient younger than 30 who received an allogeneic stem cell transplant from a related donor, was CMV-positive, and had no GVHD. Some T cells may possibly be graft donor cells.

This clone was detected ten times or more. The chain is built from TRBV28 and TRBJ1-5, with D hard to call. The germline V gene has CDR1 MDHEN and CDR2 SYDVKM. This CDR3 comprises 14 residues. V gave up 3 bases and J gave up 0 bases, with 6 bases separating them. The CDR3: CASSFLFSNQPQHF. The CDR3 region has the DNA TGTGCCAGCAGTTTTCTCTTTAGCAATCAGCCCCAGCATTTT.

The table lists this clone with many counts. V gene TRBV30 combines with J gene TRBJ1-5; 11 bases map to TRBD1. Trimming removed 3 bases from V and 5 bases from J; junction bases left unmatched: 3. The CDR3 has 14 residues. Germline assignment: CDR1 GTSNPN and CDR2 SVGIG (reference sequence). CDR3 in DNA: TGTGCCTGGAGCACGGACAGGGGGCATCAGCCCCAGCATTTT. It translates to CAWSTDRGHQPQHF.

In this sample, this clone turned up a few times. This chain connects TRBV27 to TRBJ2-4, with 7 bases fitting TRBD1. V shed 8 bases and J 0 bases; nucleotides not matched to a gene: 10. The CDR3 sequence is 16 residues long. Germline loops: CDR1 MNHEY, CDR2 SMNVEV (reference sequence). The CDR3 DNA follows: TGTGCCAGCGAGGGACAGCTTACAATAGCCAAAAACATTCAGTACTTC. Translated: CASEGQLTIAKNIQYF.

This clone was seen at least ten times. This chain's CDR3 is CASSTGTSEQYF. In DNA form, the CDR3 reads TGCGCCAGCAGCACCGGGACTAGCGAGCAGTACTTC. The rearrangement joins TRBV5-1 to TRBJ2-7; 8 bases map to TRBD2. Germline V gives CDR1 SGHRS, CDR2 YFSETQ. The CDR3 is 12 residues long. V lost 4 bases and J lost 6; bases outside the gene matches: 3.

This clone was seen at least ten times. The J gene is TRBJ2-7, the V gene TRBV9; 11 bases are a match to TRBD1. The CDR3 is 15 amino acids. V gave up 3 bases and J gave up 2 bases; unmatched junction bases: 4. The germline gives CDR1 SGDLS, CDR2 YYNGEE. The CDR3 reads CASSAGDRGTYEQYF. CDR3 coding DNA: TGTGCCAGCAGCGCGGGGGACAGGGGGACCTACGAGCAGTACTTC.

This clone has a count of ten or more. V and J are TRBV7-3 and TRBJ2-2, with D possibly matching TRBD1 (6 bases). Germline V CDR1 and CDR2: SGHTA, FQGTGA. The CDR3 is made up of 16 amino acids. V lost 5 bases, J lost 5 bases, and 18 bases lay in between. In DNA, the CDR3 is TGTGCCAGCAGCACCAGGACAGCCGAACGAACCGGGGAGCTGTTTTTT. As protein: CASSTRTAERTGELFF.

This clone showed up many times. The chain couples TRBV5-1 to TRBJ2-7; 12 positions agree with TRBD2. Trimming took 4 bases from V and 3 from J; bases not matched to a gene: 5. Germline lookup yields CDR1 SGHRS and CDR2 YFSETQ. The CDR3 contains 15 residues. CDR3 coding DNA: TGCGCCAGCAGCCCGACTAGCGGGGGCCGCTACGAGCAGTACTTC. This codes for CASSPTSGGRYEQYF. Supplemented by reference TRBV5-1 and TRBJ2-7, the full variable domain reads KAGVTQTPRYLIKTRGQQVTLSCSPISGHRSVSWYQQTPGQGLQFLFEYFSETQRNKGNFPGRFSGRQFSNSRSEMNVSTLELGDSALYLCASSPTSGGRYEQYFGPGTRLTVT.

This clone showed up many times. The V call is TRBV18, the J call TRBJ2-3; a weak D match, TRBD2 (5 bases). The germline CDR1 and CDR2 sequences are KGHSH and LQKENI. Trimming took 2 bases from V and 5 from J, leaving 11 bases between them. The length of the CDR3 is 14 residues. The CDR3 reads CASSPGNRGDTQYF. The CDR3 DNA reads as TGTGCCAGCTCACCAGGAAATCGGGGAGATACGCAGTATTTT.

Ten or more counts support this clone. The chain uses TRBV30 and TRBJ2-7; D is uncertain. This CDR3 contains 13 residues. Trimming cost V 4 bases and J 2 bases, with 12 bases left between them. Germline V lookup: CDR1 GTSNPN, CDR2 SVGIG (reference sequence). The CDR3 loop reads CAWTSGVTYEQYF. The CDR3 DNA reads as TGTGCCTGGACAAGTGGAGTCACCTACGAGCAGTACTTC.

This clone was seen many times. This chain links TRBV7-9 with TRBJ1-1; D gene unclear. This CDR3 region has 12 residues. Germline V gene lookup returns CDR1 SEHNR and CDR2 FQNEAQ (reference sequence). The germline V and J ends were trimmed by 1 base and 7 bases, with 7 bases remaining between them. CDR3: CASSLEGGEAFF. The CDR3, as DNA: TGTGCCAGCAGCTTAGAAGGCGGTGAAGCTTTCTTT.

This clone was observed many times. The chain carries TRBV11-2 and TRBJ2-5, with D unclear. The CDR3 is made up of 13 amino acids. V was shortened by 1 base and J by 4 bases, with 7 bases between the two germline ends. In germline, CDR1 is SGHAT, CDR2 FQNNGV. In nucleotides, the CDR3 is TGTGCCAGCAGCTTAGCCGTCCCAGAGACCCAGTACTTC. Its translation: CASSLAVPETQYF.

This clone was picked up a small number of times. The gene calls are TRBV21-1 and TRBJ2-7; the table's D call TRBD1 went unverified against the DNA. TRBV21-1 is designated a pseudogene. The CDR3 loop spans 15 amino acids. In DNA, the CDR3 is TGTGCCAGCAGCCACTATAGGGACATCTCCTACGAGCAGTACTTC. Protein product: CASSHYRDISYEQYF.

The sample holds many counts of this clone. The chain joins TRBV29-1 to TRBJ2-1; the D gene is possibly TRBD1 (7 bases). Germline values: CDR1 SQVTM, CDR2 ANQGSEA. The CDR3 covers 18 residues. V lost 2 bases, J lost 1 base, and 21 bases lay in between. CDR3 residues: CSVENAWGRGVSYNEQFF. The CDR3 DNA reads as TGCAGCGTTGAAAACGCTTGGGGCAGGGGGGTGTCCTACAATGAGCAGTTCTTC.

This clone has at least ten counts. The J gene is TRBJ1-5, the V gene TRBV7-2; possible D gene TRBD1, 5 bases. Germline V gene sequence: CDR1 SGHTA, CDR2 FQGNSA. Trimming took 2 bases from V and 0 from J, leaving 8 bases between them. The CDR3 consists of 15 residues. CDR3 residues: CASSLKGYSNQPQHF. CDR3 nucleotide sequence: TGTGCCAGCAGCTTAAAGGGGTATAGCAATCAGCCCCAGCATTTT.

This clone showed up many times. The chain uses TRBV10-1 and TRBJ2-1; 7 positions agree with TRBD2. J gave up 7 bases and V 3 bases, and 12 bases lay outside the gene matches. Germline CDR1 and CDR2: WNHNN and SYGVQD (reference sequence). The CDR3 is 16 amino acids. CDR3 residues: CASSDQWLGGWNEQFF. The CDR3 DNA reads as TGCGCCAGCAGTGACCAGTGGCTGGGGGGGTGGAATGAGCAGTTCTTC.

This clone came up many times. This rearrangement joins TRBV5-5 to TRBJ2-2; a possible D gene is TRBD2 (5 bases). The CDR3 runs to 12 residues. Germline lookup yields CDR1 SGHKS and CDR2 YYEKEE (reference sequence). Trimming cost V 7 bases and J 7 bases, with 11 bases left between them. CDR3 bases: TGTGCCAGCGGCGCGGCGGGCGGGGAGCTGTTTTTT. Translated, it gives CASGAAGGELFF.